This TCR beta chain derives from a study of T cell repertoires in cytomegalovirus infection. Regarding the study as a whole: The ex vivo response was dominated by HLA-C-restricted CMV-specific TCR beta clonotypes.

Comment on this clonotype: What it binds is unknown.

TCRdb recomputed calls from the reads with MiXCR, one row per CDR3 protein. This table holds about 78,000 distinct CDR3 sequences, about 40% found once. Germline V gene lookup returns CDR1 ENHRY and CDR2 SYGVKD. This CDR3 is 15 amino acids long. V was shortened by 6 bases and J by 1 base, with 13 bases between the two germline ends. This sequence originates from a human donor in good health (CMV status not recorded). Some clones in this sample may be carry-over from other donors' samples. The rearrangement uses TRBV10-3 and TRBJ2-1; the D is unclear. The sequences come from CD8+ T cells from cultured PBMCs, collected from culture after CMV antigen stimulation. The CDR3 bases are TGTGCCATCAGGAAAGACTCGCCATCCTACAATGAGCAGTTCTTC. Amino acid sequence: CAIRKDSPSYNEQFF.